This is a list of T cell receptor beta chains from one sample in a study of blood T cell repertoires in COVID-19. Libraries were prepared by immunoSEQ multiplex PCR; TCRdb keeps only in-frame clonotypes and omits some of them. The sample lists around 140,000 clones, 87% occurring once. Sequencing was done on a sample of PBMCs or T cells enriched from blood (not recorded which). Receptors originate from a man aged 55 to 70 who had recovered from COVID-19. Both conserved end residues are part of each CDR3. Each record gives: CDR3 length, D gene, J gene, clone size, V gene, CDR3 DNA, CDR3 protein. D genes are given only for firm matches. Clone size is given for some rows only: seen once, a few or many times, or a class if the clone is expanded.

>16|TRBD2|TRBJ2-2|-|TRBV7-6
TGTGCCAGCAGCTTAAGGGGACTAGCGGGAACCGGGGAGCTGTTTTTT
CASSLRGLAGTGELFF
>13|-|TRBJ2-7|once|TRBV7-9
TGTGCCAGCAGCTCCGGGGGGCCGCGAGAGCAGTACTTC
CASSSGGPREQYF
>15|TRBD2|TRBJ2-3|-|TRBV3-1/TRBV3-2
TGTGCCAGCAGCCAAGTCAGCGGGAGTGCAAATACGCAGTATTTT
CASSQVSGSANTQYF
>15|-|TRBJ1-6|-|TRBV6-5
TGTGCCAGCAGTCTCGGGGGGGGGAGAAATTCACCCCTCCACTTT
CASSLGGGRNSPLHF
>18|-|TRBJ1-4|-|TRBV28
TGTGCCAGCAGCCCCATGACAGGTCTGGTGTCAACTAATGAAAAACTGTTTTTT
CASSPMTGLVSTNEKLFF
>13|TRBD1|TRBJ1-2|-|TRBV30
TGTGCCTGGATGGACAGGCGGAACTATGGCTACACCTTC
CAWMDRRNYGYTF
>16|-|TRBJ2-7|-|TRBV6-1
TGTGCCAGCAGTGAAGAGGGTGCGGCAGGGGGGTACGAGCAGTACTTC
CASSEEGAAGGYEQYF
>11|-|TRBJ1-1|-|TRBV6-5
TGTGCCAGCACCTTGAACACTGAAGCTTTCTTT
CASTLNTEAFF
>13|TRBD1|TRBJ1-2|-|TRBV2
TGTGCCAGCAGTGCCGGGACAGGGTATGGCTACACCTTC
CASSAGTGYGYTF
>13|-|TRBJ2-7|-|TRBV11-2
TGTGCCAGCAGCTACCCCCCCGGGTACGAGCAGTACTTC
CASSYPPGYEQYF
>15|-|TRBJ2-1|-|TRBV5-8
TGTGCCAGCAGCTTGGACAGGAGCTCCTACAATGAGCAGTTCTTC
CASSLDRSSYNEQFF
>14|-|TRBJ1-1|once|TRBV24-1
TGTGCCACCAGTGATTACAGCCCAACAGAGGAAGCTTTCTTT
CATSDYSPTEEAFF
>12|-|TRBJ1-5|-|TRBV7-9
TGTGCCAGCAGCTTGGACATTCAGCCCCAGCATTTT
CASSLDIQPQHF
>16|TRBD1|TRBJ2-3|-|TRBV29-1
TGCAGCGTTGGGTCCGCACGACAGGGTGGCACAGATACGCAGTATTTT
CSVGSARQGGTDTQYF
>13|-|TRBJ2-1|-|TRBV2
TGTGCCAGCAGTGACAGGAGGTACAATGAGCAGTTCTTC
CASSDRRYNEQFF
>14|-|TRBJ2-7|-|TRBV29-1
TGCAGCGTTGATACCGCAGGGGTGAAGAACGAGCAGTACTTC
CSVDTAGVKNEQYF
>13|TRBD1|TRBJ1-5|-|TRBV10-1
TGCGCCAGCGCACCGGGACAGGGCCAGCCCCAGCATTTT
CASAPGQGQPQHF
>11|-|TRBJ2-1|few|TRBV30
TGTGCCTGGAAGACAGGAAATGAGCAGTTCTTC
CAWKTGNEQFF
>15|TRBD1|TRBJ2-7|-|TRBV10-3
TGTGCCATCAGTGAGCCTGGACAGGGGGACCACGAGCAGTACTTC
CAISEPGQGDHEQYF
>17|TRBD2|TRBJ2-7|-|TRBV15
TGTGCCACCAGCAGAGATCAGGGCGGCGGGAGGGCCTACGAGCAGTACTTC
CATSRDQGGGRAYEQYF
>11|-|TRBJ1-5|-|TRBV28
TGTGCCAGCAGTCGGAATCAGCCCCAGCATTTT
CASSRNQPQHF
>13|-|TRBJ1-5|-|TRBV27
TGTGCCAGCAGGGAGAATGGCAATCAGCCCCAGCATTTT
CASRENGNQPQHF
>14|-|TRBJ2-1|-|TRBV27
TGTGCCAGCAGCCTATTTTGTTGCGAGAATGAGCAGTTCTTC
CASSLFCCENEQFF
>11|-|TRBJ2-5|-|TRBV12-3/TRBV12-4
TGTGCCAGCAGTCAGGGGGAGACCCAGTACTTC
CASSQGETQYF
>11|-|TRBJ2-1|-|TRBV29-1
TGCAGCGTTGTTTACAACAATGAGCAGTTCTTC
CSVVYNNEQFF
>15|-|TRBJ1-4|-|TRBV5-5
TGTGCCAGCAGCTTGCTAGGGGGAACTAATGAAAAACTGTTTTTT
CASSLLGGTNEKLFF
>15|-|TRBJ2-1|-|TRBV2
TGTGCCAGCAGAAGGACTCTCAGCTCCTACAATGAGCAGTTCTTC
CASRRTLSSYNEQFF
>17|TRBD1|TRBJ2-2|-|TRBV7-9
TGTGCCAGCAGCCCCTTGACTGGACAGGGGACAACCGGGGAGCTGTTTTTT
CASSPLTGQGTTGELFF
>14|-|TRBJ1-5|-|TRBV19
TGTGCCAGCACACGGAGGGGCGGCAATCAGCCCCAGCATTTT
CASTRRGGNQPQHF
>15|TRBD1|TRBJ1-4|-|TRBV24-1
TGTGCCACCAGTGAGGCCGGGACAGAGCATGAAAAACTGTTTTTT
CATSEAGTEHEKLFF
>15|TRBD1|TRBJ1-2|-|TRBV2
TGTGCCAGCAGTGAAAAGACAGGGGGAGGATATGGCTACACCTTC
CASSEKTGGGYGYTF
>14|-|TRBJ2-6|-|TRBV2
TGTGCCAGCAGTGAAGTGAGGGGGGCCAACGTCCTGACTTTC
CASSEVRGANVLTF
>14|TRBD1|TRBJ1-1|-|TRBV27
TGTGCCAGCAGCCCGGGACAGGTTAACCCTGAAGCTTTCTTT
CASSPGQVNPEAFF
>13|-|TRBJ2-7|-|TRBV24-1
TGTGCCACCAGTGACCCCATCTCCTACGAGCAGTACTTC
CATSDPISYEQYF
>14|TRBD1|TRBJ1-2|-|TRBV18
TGTGCCAGCTCACCACCGGGACAGTCCGGCGGCTACACCTTC
CASSPPGQSGGYTF
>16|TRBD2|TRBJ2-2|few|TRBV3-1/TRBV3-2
TGTGCCAGCAGCCTCCTGGGACTAGGCCTCACAGGGGAGCTGTTTTTT
CASSLLGLGLTGELFF
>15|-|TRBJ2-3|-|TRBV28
TGTGCCATCGGCGGGTACCTTAACGCCGCGGATACGCAGTATTTT
CAIGGYLNAADTQYF
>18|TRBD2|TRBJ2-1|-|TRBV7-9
TGTGCCAGCAGCTTAGCGTCGGGATGGACTAGCGGGGTCCGTGAGCAGTTCTTC
CASSLASGWTSGVREQFF
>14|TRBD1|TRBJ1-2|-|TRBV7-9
TGTGCCAGCAGCTTAGGGGACAGGGGAAATGGCTACACCTTC
CASSLGDRGNGYTF
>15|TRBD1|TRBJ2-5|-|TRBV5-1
TGCGCCAGCAGCTTGTCCGGGACAGGGCAAGAGACCCAGTACTTC
CASSLSGTGQETQYF
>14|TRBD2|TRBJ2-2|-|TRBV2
TGTGCCAGCAGTCTAGCGGGTGAGACCGGGGAGCTGTTTTTT
CASSLAGETGELFF
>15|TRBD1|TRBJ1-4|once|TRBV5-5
TGTGCCAGCAGCCCAGGGGGCATAACTAATGAAAAACTGTTTTTT
CASSPGGITNEKLFF
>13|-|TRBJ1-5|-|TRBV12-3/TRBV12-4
TGTGCCAGCAGTCTGCGGGAGAATCAGCCCCAGCATTTT
CASSLRENQPQHF
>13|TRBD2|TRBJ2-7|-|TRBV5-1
TGCGCCAGCATCGGGGGGAACTCCTACGAGCAGTACTTC
CASIGGNSYEQYF
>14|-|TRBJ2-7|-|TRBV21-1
TGTGCCAGCAGCAAAGGCGGGGGATCCGTCGAGCAGTACTTC
CASSKGGGSVEQYF
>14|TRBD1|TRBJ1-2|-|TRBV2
TGTGCCAGCAGTGAGCGGACAGGGGACTATGGCTACACCTTC
CASSERTGDYGYTF
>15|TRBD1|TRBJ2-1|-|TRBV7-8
TGTGCCAGCACCTATCAAGGGGGCTACTACAATGAGCAGTTCTTC
CASTYQGGYYNEQFF
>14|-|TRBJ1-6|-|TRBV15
TGTGCCACCAGCAGACTTGGGACACCGATCCCCCTCCACTTT
CATSRLGTPIPLHF
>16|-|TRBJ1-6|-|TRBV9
TGTGCCAGCAGCGTTACAGGAAACTCTGGGGATTCACCCCTCCACTTT
CASSVTGNSGDSPLHF
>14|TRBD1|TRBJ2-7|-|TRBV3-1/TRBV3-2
TGTGCCAGCAGCCGGACAGGCGAAACCTACGAGCAGTACTTC
CASSRTGETYEQYF
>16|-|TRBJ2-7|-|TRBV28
TGTGCCAGCAGTTCCCTCCGTGGGGGGAGCTCCTACGAGCAGTACTTC
CASSSLRGGSSYEQYF
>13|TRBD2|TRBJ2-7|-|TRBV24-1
TGTGCCACCAGTGATCCGACTAGCATAGAGCAGTACTTC
CATSDPTSIEQYF
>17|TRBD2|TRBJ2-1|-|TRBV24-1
TGTGCCACCAGTGGTGGGGTGGAGACTAGCGGGAGCAATGAGCAGTTCTTC
CATSGGVETSGSNEQFF